This paragraph covers one T cell receptor (beta chain) sequence. What it binds is not known. Profiling relied on immunoSEQ multiplex PCR, and the TCRdb table lists in-frame clones only, not all of them. The table includes about 58,000 clones, 70% to 90% detected once. This sample is drawn from a study of OX40 agonist ivuxolimab in advanced cancers. Study outcomes and limitations: Average numbers of expanded clones were greater in CD8+ T cells than in CD4+.

Germline CDR1 and CDR2: SGHRS and YFSETQ. The CDR3 sequence is 17 residues long. V gave up 4 bases and J gave up 6 bases; unmatched junction bases: 13. The clonotype comes from an adult with an advanced solid tumor such as melanoma, head and neck, liver or kidney cancer. The V and J genes are TRBV5-1 and TRBJ2-7; 13 bases are shared with TRBD2. The sequences come from CD4+ or CD8+ T cells sorted from blood, collected in a trial of the OX40 agonist ivuxolimab. Here the CDR3 DNA reads TGCGCCAGCAGCACTCCTACACTAGCGGGGGGGCACTCCGAGCAGTACTTC. Protein product: CASSTPTLAGGHSEQYF.